The entry that follows covers one T cell receptor beta chain sequence. Its antigen is not identified. This sample was taken from a study of cytomegalovirus exposure and HLA in healthy donors. The CDR3 length is 13 residues. The ends were cut back, 5 bases at V and 3 bases at J, with 10 bases in the middle. From germline, CDR1 is KGHSH and CDR2 LQKENI. Study-wide findings and caveats: As a later analysis showed, a missense DCLRE1C variant was linked to trimming of TCR beta V- and J-genes. It was taken for granted in presence/absence analyses that sequencing depth across donors was roughly uniform. The authors confirmed in vitro that three CMV-associated chains were specific for CMV antigens. Later analysis identified 16,951 TCR beta sequences associated with HLA alleles, using a false discovery rate threshold of 0.05.

The PCR made use of 60 Vbeta and 13 Jbeta primers. Profiled with immunoSEQ multiplex PCR; TCRdb holds only in-frame clones, not every one. The table shows roughly 90,000 clones, with approximately 74% occurring only once. This chain links TRBV18 with TRBJ1-1, with D perhaps TRBD1 (5 bases). This clonotype was obtained from a man aged 30 to 39 in good health and CMV-seropositive. Source material: PBMCs. The CDR3 region is CASSTQTDTEAFF. CDR3 bases: TGTGCCAGCTCAACTCAGACAGACACTGAAGCTTTCTTT.